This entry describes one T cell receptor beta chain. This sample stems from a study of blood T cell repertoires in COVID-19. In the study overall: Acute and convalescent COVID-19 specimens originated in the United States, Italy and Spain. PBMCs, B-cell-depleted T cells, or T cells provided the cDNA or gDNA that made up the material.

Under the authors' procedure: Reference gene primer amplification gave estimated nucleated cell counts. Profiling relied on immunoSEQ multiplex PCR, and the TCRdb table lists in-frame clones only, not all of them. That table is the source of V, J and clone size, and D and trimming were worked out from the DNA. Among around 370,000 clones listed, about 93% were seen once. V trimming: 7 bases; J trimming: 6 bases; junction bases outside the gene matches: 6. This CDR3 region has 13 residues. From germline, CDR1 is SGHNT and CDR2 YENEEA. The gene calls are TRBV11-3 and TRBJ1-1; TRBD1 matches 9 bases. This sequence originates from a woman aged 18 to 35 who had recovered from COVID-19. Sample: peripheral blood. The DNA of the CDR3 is TGTGCCAGCATGAACAGGGGGCTCGCTGAAGCTTTCTTT. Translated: CASMNRGLAEAFF.